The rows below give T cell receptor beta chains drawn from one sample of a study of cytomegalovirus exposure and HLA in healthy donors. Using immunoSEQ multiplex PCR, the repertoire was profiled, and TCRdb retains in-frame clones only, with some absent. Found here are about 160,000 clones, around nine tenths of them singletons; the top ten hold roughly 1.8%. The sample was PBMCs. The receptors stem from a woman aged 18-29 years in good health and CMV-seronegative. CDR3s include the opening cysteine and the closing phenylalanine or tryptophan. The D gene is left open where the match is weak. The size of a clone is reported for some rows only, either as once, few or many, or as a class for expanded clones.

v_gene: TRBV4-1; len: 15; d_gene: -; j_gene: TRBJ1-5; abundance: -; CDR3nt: TGCGCCAGCAGCCAAGATGGGGCAAGCGTTCAGCCCCAGCATTTT; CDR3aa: CASSQDGASVQPQHF
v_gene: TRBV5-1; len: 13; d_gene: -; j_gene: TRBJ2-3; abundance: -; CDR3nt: TGCGCCAGCAATCTCTACGGCACAGATACGCAGTATTTT; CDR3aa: CASNLYGTDTQYF
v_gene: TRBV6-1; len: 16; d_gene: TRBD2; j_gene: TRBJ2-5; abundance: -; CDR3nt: TGTGCCAGCAGTGAACTCTCCGGACTAGGCGGGGAGACCCAGTACTTC; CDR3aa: CASSELSGLGGETQYF
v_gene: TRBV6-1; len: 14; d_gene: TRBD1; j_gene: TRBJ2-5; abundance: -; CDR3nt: TGTGCCAGTGAGAGGGACAGGGTCGGCGAGACCCAGTACTTC; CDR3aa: CASERDRVGETQYF
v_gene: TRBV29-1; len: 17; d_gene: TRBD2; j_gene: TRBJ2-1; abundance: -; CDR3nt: TGCAGCGTTGAAGCCCGGCAGGTTGCGGGAGGGCCCCGTGAGCAGTTCTTC; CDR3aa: CSVEARQVAGGPREQFF
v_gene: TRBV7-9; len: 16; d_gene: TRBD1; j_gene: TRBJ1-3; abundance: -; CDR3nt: TGTGCCAGCAGCCCGAACAGGGGGCTTGTAAGAAACACCATATATTTT; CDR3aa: CASSPNRGLVRNTIYF
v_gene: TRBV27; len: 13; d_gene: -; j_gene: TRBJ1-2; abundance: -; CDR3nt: TGTGCCAGCAGTGCGCGGCCGTTCAGAGGCTACACCTTC; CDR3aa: CASSARPFRGYTF
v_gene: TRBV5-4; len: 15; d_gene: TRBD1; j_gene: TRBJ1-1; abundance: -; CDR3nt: TGTGCCAGCAGCGGACCGGACAGGGGGAACACTGAAGCTTTCTTT; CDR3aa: CASSGPDRGNTEAFF
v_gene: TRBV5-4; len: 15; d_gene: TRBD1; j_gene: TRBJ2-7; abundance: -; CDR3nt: TGTGCCAGCAGCCACCCGGGACAGGGCTCCTACGAGCAGTACTTC; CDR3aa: CASSHPGQGSYEQYF
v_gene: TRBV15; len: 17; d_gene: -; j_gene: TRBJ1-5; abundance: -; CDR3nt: TGTGCCACCAGCAGCCAACTCGTCCGATTTAGCAATCAGCCCCAGCATTTT; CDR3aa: CATSSQLVRFSNQPQHF
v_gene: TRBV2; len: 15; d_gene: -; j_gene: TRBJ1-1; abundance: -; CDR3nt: TGTGCCAGCAGTGACATAACGGGTGGGAACACTGAAGCTTTCTTT; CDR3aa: CASSDITGGNTEAFF
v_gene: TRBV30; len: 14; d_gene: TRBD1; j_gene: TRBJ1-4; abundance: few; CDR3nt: TGTGCCTGGAGTGGTGGGGACAGGGGTGAAAAACTGTTTTTT; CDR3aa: CAWSGGDRGEKLFF
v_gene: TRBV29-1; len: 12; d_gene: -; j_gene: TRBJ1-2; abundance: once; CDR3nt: TGCAGCGTTTACCGACGGAACGGGGGCTACACCTTC; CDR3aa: CSVYRRNGGYTF
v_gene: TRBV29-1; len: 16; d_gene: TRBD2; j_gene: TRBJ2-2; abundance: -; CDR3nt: TGCAGCGTTGAAGATCTAGCGGGGCGGGGGGCCGGGGAGCTGTTTTTT; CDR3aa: CSVEDLAGRGAGELFF
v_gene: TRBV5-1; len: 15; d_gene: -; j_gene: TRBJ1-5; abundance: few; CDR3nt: TGCGCCAGCAGCTTGGACGGAGCAAGCAATCAGCCCCAGCATTTT; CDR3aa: CASSLDGASNQPQHF
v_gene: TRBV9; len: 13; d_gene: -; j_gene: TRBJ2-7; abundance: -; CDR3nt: TGTGCCAGCAGAGGCACACAGGAAAACGAGCAGTACTTC; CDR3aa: CASRGTQENEQYF
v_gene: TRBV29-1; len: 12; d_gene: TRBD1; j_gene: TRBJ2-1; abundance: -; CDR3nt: TGCAGCGTTGATAAGGGACAGATTGAGCAGTTCTTC; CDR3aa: CSVDKGQIEQFF
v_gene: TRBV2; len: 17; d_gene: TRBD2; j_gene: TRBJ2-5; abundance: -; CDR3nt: TGTGCCAGCAGAGAGCTAGGACTAGCGGGTTTCCAAGAGACCCAGTACTTC; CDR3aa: CASRELGLAGFQETQYF
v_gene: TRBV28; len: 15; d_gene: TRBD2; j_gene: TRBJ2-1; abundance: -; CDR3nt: TGTGCCAGCGGGGGGTCCGGGACTAGTAAGGATGAGCAGTTCTTC; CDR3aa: CASGGSGTSKDEQFF
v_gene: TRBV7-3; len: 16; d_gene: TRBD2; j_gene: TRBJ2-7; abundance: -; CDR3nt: TGTGCCAGCAGCTTAAACGGCGGGAGGGCCCCGTACGAGCAGTACTTC; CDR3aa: CASSLNGGRAPYEQYF
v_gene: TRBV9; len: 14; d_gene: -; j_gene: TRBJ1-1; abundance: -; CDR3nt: TGTGCCAGCAGCGCTTCGGGGAGGAACACTGAAGCTTTCTTT; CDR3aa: CASSASGRNTEAFF
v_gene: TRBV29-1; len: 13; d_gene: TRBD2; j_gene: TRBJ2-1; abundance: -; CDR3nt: TGCAGCGTTGAATCCCAGCGGGGGCTCGAGCAGTTCTTC; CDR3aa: CSVESQRGLEQFF
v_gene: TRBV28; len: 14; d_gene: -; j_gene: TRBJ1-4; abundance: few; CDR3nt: TGTGCCAGCAGCGTGACAGGAACTAATGAAAAACTGTTTTTT; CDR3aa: CASSVTGTNEKLFF
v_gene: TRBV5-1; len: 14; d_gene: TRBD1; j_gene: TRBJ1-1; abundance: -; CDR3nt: TGCGCCAGCAGCACCGGGACAGGGAACACTGAAGCTTTCTTT; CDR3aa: CASSTGTGNTEAFF
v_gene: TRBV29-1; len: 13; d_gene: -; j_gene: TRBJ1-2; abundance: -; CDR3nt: TGCAGCGTTGCCGGGAAACCGAACTATGGCTACACCTTC; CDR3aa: CSVAGKPNYGYTF
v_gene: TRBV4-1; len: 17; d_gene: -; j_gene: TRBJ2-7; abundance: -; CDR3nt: TGCGCCAGCAGCCAGGGGGGTGGGAGAGAAATCTCCTACGAGCAGTACTTC; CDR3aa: CASSQGGGREISYEQYF
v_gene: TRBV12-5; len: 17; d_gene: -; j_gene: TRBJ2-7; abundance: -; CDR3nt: TGTGCTAGTGGTTTGGCATCCAGGGTCGGTGACTCCTACGAGCAGTACTTC; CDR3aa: CASGLASRVGDSYEQYF
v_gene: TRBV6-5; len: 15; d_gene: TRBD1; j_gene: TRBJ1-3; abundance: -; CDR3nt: TGTGCCAGCAGCCCCACCTGGACAGGGAGAAACACCATATATTTT; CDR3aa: CASSPTWTGRNTIYF
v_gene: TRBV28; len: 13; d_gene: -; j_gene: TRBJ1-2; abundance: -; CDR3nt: TGTGCCAGCAGTTTGAGGAGCCGCGAAGGCTACACCTTC; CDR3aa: CASSLRSREGYTF
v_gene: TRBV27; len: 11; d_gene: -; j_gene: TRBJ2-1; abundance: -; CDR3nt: TGTGCCAGCGGCTCAGTCAATGAGCAGTTCTTC; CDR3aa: CASGSVNEQFF
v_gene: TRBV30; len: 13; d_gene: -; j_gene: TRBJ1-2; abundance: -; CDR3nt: TGTGCCTGGAGGGGAGAGGGAGTCTATGGCTACACCTTC; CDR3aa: CAWRGEGVYGYTF
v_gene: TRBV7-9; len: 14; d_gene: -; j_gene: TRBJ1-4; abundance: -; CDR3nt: TGTGCCAGCAGCTTAGCGCTGGAGGAAGAAAAACTGTTTTTT; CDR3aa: CASSLALEEEKLFF
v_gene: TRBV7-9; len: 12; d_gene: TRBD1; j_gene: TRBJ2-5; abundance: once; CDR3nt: TGTGCCAGCCGGACAGGGGGAGAGACCCAGTACTTC; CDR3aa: CASRTGGETQYF
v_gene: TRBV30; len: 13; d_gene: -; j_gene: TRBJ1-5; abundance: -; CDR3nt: TGTGCCTGGAGTGTACTACACAATCAGCCCCAGCATTTT; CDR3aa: CAWSVLHNQPQHF
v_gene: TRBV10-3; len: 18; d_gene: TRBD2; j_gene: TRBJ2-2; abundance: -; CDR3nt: TGTGCCATCTCCCGGACTAGCGGGAGGACCTTCGACAACGGGGAGCTGTTTTTT; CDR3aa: CAISRTSGRTFDNGELFF
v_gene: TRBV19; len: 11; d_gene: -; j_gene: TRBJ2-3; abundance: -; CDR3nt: TGTGCCAGTAGCGACAGAGATACGCAGTATTTT; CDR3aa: CASSDRDTQYF
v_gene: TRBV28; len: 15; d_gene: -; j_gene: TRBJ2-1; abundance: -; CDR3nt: TGTGCCAGCAGCCATATCCGGGACATTCAAGATGAGCAGTTCTTC; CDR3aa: CASSHIRDIQDEQFF
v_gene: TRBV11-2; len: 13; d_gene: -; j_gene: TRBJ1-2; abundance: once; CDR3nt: TGTGCCAGCAGCGTCGGACAGTACTATGGCTACACCTTC; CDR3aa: CASSVGQYYGYTF
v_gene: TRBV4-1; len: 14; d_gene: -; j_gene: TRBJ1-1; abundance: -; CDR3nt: TGCGCCAGCAGCCAAGTCAAGGAGGGGACTGAAGCTTTCTTT; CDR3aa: CASSQVKEGTEAFF
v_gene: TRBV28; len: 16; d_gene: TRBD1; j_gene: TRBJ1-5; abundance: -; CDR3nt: TGTGCCAGCACTCCCGACGGGACAGGTTTCAATCAGCCCCAGCATTTT; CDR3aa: CASTPDGTGFNQPQHF
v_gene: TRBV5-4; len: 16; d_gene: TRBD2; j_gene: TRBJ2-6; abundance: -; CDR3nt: TGTGCCAGCAGCGCCGGGGGGGCGGGCGGGGCCAACGTCCTGACTTTC; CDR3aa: CASSAGGAGGANVLTF
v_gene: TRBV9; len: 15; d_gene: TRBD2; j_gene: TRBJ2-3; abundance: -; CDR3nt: TGTGCCAGCAGCGATTCCCGGGAGGGCACAGATACGCAGTATTTT; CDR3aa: CASSDSREGTDTQYF
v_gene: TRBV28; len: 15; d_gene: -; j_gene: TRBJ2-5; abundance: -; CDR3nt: TGTGCCAGCAGTGGGGGGGACAAGAGAGAAGAGACCCAGTACTTC; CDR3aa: CASSGGDKREETQYF
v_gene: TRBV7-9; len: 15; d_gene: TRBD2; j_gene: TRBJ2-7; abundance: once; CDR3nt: TGTTCCAGCAGCGTAGGGACTAGCGGACCCTACGAGCAGTACTTC; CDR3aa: CSSSVGTSGPYEQYF
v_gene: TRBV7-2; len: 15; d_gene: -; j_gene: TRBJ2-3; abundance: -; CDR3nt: TGTGCCAGTTCTTCGAATGGAGCTCCGGGGGATACGCAGTATTTT; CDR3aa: CASSSNGAPGDTQYF
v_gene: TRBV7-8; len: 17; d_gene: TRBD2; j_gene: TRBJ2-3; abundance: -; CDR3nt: TGTGCCAGCAGCTTAGTCCCAGCGGGAGTTAGCACAGATACGCAGTATTTT; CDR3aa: CASSLVPAGVSTDTQYF
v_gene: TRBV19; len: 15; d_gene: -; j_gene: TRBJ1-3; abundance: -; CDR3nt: TGTGCCAGTAGTACCTTACAGGGTGATGGAAACACCATATATTTT; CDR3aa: CASSTLQGDGNTIYF
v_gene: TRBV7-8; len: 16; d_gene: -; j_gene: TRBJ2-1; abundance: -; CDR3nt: TGTGCCAGCAGCGTTGAGGCGGGCTCCGCCTACAATGAGCAGTTCTTC; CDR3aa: CASSVEAGSAYNEQFF
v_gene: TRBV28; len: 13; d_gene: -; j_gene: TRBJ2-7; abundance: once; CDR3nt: TGTGCCAGCAGTTTTTCGGGTACTCGGGAGCAGTACTTC; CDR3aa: CASSFSGTREQYF
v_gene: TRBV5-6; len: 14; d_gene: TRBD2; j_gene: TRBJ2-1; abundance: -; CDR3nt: TGTGCCAGCAGCTACGGGACTAGTCGCAATGAGCAGTTCTTC; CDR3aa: CASSYGTSRNEQFF
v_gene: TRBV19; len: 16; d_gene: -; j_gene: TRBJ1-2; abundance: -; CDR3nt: TGTGCCAGTAGTATCGGAACCAGGACTGTTAACTATGGCTACACCTTC; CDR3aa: CASSIGTRTVNYGYTF
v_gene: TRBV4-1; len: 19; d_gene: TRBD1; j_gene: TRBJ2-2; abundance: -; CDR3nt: TGCGCCAGCAGCCATTCGCTAACGGGGGACAGGGGGCTCGGCGGGGAGCTGTTTTTT; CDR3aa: CASSHSLTGDRGLGGELFF
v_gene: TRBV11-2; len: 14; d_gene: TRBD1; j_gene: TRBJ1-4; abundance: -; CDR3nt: TGTGCCAGCAGCTTTTGGGACAGGGAGGAAAAACTGTTTTTT; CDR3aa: CASSFWDREEKLFF
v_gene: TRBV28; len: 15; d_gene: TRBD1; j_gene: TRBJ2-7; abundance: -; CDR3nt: TGTGCCAGCAGTACGCCGGGACAGGGACTCCACGAGCAGTACTTC; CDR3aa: CASSTPGQGLHEQYF
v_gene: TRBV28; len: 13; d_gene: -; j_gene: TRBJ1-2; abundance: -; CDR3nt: TGTGCCAGCTGGACATATCACCACTATGGCTACACCTTC; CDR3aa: CASWTYHHYGYTF
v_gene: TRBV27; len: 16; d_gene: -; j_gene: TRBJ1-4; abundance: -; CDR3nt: TGTGCCAGCAGTTTAACAGGGCGGGGGAATAATGAAAAACTGTTTTTT; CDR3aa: CASSLTGRGNNEKLFF